These 30 T cell receptor beta chains originate from one sample sequenced in a study of graft-versus-host responses after intestinal transplantation. The table came from immunoSEQ multiplex PCR; TCRdb's copy has only in-frame clones and leaves some out. The sample has some 130,000 clones, more than 80% seen once. For these TCRs, the target antigens are not known. Specimen: unstimulated CD4+ T cells sorted from spleen or lymph node cells, collected before intestinal transplant. Receptors originate from a human donor who received an intestinal transplant.

This chain connects TRBV14 to TRBJ2-2; D unresolved. CDR3 size: 13 residues. Looked up from germline, CDR1 is SGHDN and CDR2 is FVKESK. Trimming cost V 2 bases and J 8 bases, with 9 bases left between them. Written as DNA, the CDR3 is TGTGCCAGCAGCCAAACCTCGGCGGGGGAGCTGTTTTTT. Residues: CASSQTSAGELFF.

This clone was seen a few times. V usage is TRBV6-5 and J usage is TRBJ1-6; 8 bases line up with TRBD1. The CDR3 covers 15 residues. Germline CDR1 reads MNHEY; CDR2 reads SVGAGI. Unmatched junction bases numbered 5, after V lost 0 bases and J lost 10 bases. CDR3 sequence (DNA): TGTGCCAGCAGTTACTCTAGCAGGGGGCTGTCACCCCTCCACTTT. Translating it yields CASSYSSRGLSPLHF.

The chain uses TRBV19 and TRBJ2-5, with D perhaps being TRBD1 or TRBD2 (7 bases each). The CDR3 sequence is 15 residues long. CDR1 and CDR2 from the germline V gene are LNHDA and SQIVND (reference sequence). V lost 11 bases, J lost 5 bases, and 24 bases lay in between. CDR3 sequence (DNA): TGTGCCCCTACCTTGCAGGGGGGGGCCAAGGAGACCCAGTACTTC. Translation gives CAPTLQGGAKETQYF.

Details on this clone: A read error may produce the germline difference seen at one junction end. This chain joins TRBV4-1 and TRBJ1-2; D uncertain. The germline CDR1 and CDR2 sequences are MGHRA and YSYEKL. The CDR3 runs 13 residues. DNA for the CDR3: TGCGCCAGCAGCCAAGATCCTACCTACCCCCTTACATTC. Amino acid sequence: CASSQDPTYPLTF.

This sequence joins TRBV2 and TRBJ2-2; D uncertain. Trimming stripped 0 bases from V and 5 bases from J, with 7 bases between. The CDR3 sequence is 14 residues long. The germline V gene encodes CDR1 SNHLY and CDR2 FYNNEI. The CDR3 nucleotides read TGTGCCAGCAGTGAAGCGTCGTGGACCGGGGAGCTGTTTTTT. This gives the protein CASSEASWTGELFF.

The chain joins TRBV7-3 to TRBJ1-1; D is ambiguous. The germline gives CDR1 SGHTA, CDR2 FQGTGA. With 6 bases removed from V and 1 base from J, the gap between germline ends came to 9 bases. CDR3 length: 13 amino acids. CDR3 sequence: CASSTDANTEAFF. In DNA form, the CDR3 reads TGTGCCAGCAGTACAGACGCGAACACTGAAGCTTTCTTT.

CDR3 region: CASSVLGGGYTF. In DNA, the CDR3 is TGTGCCAGCAGCGTATTAGGGGGCGGCTACACCTTC. The rearrangement uses TRBV9 and TRBJ1-2; 7 bases agree with TRBD1. This CDR3 comprises 12 residues. In germline, CDR1 is SGDLS, CDR2 YYNGEE. The ends lost 1 base at V and 8 bases at J; junction bases unmatched: 2.

V and J are TRBV27 and TRBJ2-2; the D is unclear. CDR3 length: 13 residues. The germline V gene has CDR1 MNHEY and CDR2 SMNVEV (reference sequence). The germline V and J ends were trimmed by 9 bases and 4 bases, with 12 bases remaining between them. The CDR3 sequence: CASKAGTTGELFF. The DNA of the CDR3 is TGTGCCAGTAAGGCAGGAACCACCGGGGAGCTGTTTTTT.

This chain joins TRBV5-1 and TRBJ2-5, with a tentative D call TRBD2 (6 bases). The CDR3 has 15 amino acids. V lost 4 bases and J 2 bases, leaving 15 bases between the germline ends. CDR1 is SGHRS and CDR2 is YFSETQ in the germline V gene. The CDR3 DNA is TGCGCCAGCAGCCGAGCGGCGGGGACGCAAGAGACCCAGTACTTC. The encoded protein is CASSRAAGTQETQYF. The whole variable domain, filled in from reference TRBV5-1 and TRBJ2-5, reads KAGVTQTPRYLIKTRGQQVTLSCSPISGHRSVSWYQQTPGQGLQFLFEYFSETQRNKGNFPGRFSGRQFSNSRSEMNVSTLELGDSALYLCASSRAAGTQETQYFGPGTRLLVL.

The rearrangement uses TRBV6-1 and TRBJ2-5; D is perhaps TRBD1 (6 bases). CDR1 is MNHNS, CDR2 SASEGT, per germline. Between the trimmed V and J ends, which lost 5 bases and 5 bases, there was a span of 12 bases. This CDR3 spans 13 amino acids. CDR3 DNA sequence: TGTGCCAGCAGTTATCCAGGGGAGGAGACCCAGTACTTC. This translates into CASSYPGEETQYF.

The chain couples TRBV6-5 to TRBJ1-2; D remains unclear. The CDR3 has 13 amino acids. V lost 6 bases to trimming and J lost 4 bases, with 12 bases between them. Germline values: CDR1 MNHEY, CDR2 SVGAGI. The CDR3 reads CASRDSGPYGYTF. In nucleotides, the CDR3 is TGTGCCAGCAGGGACTCCGGACCCTATGGCTACACCTTC.

This chain connects TRBV6-5 to TRBJ2-1, with 11 bases lining up with TRBD2. Germline values: CDR1 MNHEY, CDR2 SVGAGI. This CDR3 contains 15 residues. V was pared by 4 bases and J by 11 bases, with 10 bases of the junction left unmatched. CDR3 nucleotides: TGTGCCAGCAGTTCACTAGCGGGGGATATCCGAAAGCAGTTCTTC. This codes for CASSSLAGDIRKQFF.

V is TRBV6-5 and J is TRBJ1-1, with D unclear. The CDR3 spans 14 residues. Trimming took off 2 bases at V and 2 bases at J, with 9 bases between the two ends. Germline V CDR1 and CDR2: MNHEY, SVGAGI. The CDR3 DNA sequence: TGTGCCAGCAGTTACGACGGGGTTAACACTGAAGCTTTCTTT. It is translated as CASSYDGVNTEAFF.

The chain links TRBV2 to TRBJ2-6, with unresolved D. V lost 1 base and J lost 0, with 7 bases in between. The CDR3 is 16 residues long. The germline gives CDR1 SNHLY, CDR2 FYNNEI. The CDR3 DNA sequence: TGTGCCAGCAGTGAAGGTCCACGCTCTGGGGCCAACGTCCTGACTTTC. Protein sequence: CASSEGPRSGANVLTF.

This clone occurred once. V and J are TRBV21-1 and TRBJ2-1; the listed D gene, TRBD2, was not tested against the DNA. TRBV21-1 represents a pseudogene. The CDR3 runs to 17 residues. The CDR3 DNA sequence: TGTGCCAGCTATTGGGCTAGCGGGGTCAAACGGGGGAATGAGCAGTTCTTC. Translated, it gives CASYWASGVKRGNEQFF.

This clone was detected once. V is TRBV18 and J is TRBJ2-2; weak D call: TRBD1 (5 bases). Per the germline V gene, CDR1 is KGHSH and CDR2 is LQKENI. V lost 2 bases and J 5 bases, leaving 12 bases between the germline ends. The CDR3 covers 15 residues. The CDR3 DNA reads as TGTGCCAGCTCACCAGACAGCTACGTGACCGGGGAGCTGTTTTTT. Its translation is CASSPDSYVTGELFF.

This chain connects TRBV2 to TRBJ2-7; no firm D call. Trimming removed 4 bases from V and 4 bases from J, with 14 bases in between. The germline V gene has CDR1 SNHLY and CDR2 FYNNEI. This CDR3 contains 14 residues. The CDR3 DNA sequence: TGTGCCAGCAGTGCAACAGCGACATTATACGAGCAGTACTTC. Translation gives CASSATATLYEQYF.

The V gene is TRBV30, the J gene TRBJ2-6, with D perhaps TRBD1 (6 bases). The ends were cut back, 2 bases at V and 4 bases at J, with 21 bases in the middle. CDR1 and CDR2 from the germline V gene are GTSNPN and SVGIG (reference sequence). This CDR3 comprises 18 residues. CDR3 residues: CAWSISGRGVMGANVLTF. The CDR3 DNA reads as TGTGCCTGGAGTATTAGTGGCAGGGGAGTGATGGGGGCCAACGTCCTGACTTTC.

This clone was observed a few times. This rearrangement joins TRBV6-1 to TRBJ1-2, with unresolved D. This CDR3 is 13 amino acids long. The V and J ends lost 1 base and 7 bases respectively, with 10 bases between them. Germline V CDR1 and CDR2: MNHNS, SASEGT. CDR3 bases: TGTGCCAGCAGTGAAGGGTCATGGGTTGGCTACACCTTC. This sequence encodes CASSEGSWVGYTF.

The rearrangement joins TRBV19 to TRBJ1-3; D might be TRBD1 (5 bases). Looked up from germline, CDR1 is LNHDA and CDR2 is SQIVND (reference sequence). CDR3 length equals 15 residues. The ends were cut back, 5 bases at V and 0 bases at J, with 11 bases in the middle. The CDR3 nucleotides read TGTGCCAGTAGTCCGCCGGGACGCTCTGGAAACACCATATATTTT. This translates into CASSPPGRSGNTIYF.

This chain joins TRBV5-1 and TRBJ1-1; TRBD1 is a possible D gene (5 bases). The germline V gene has CDR1 SGHRS and CDR2 YFSETQ. The CDR3 contains 14 residues. The V end was cut by 3 bases, the J end by 5 bases, with 14 bases between. The CDR3 DNA is TGCGCCAGCAGCTCGAGGGGCAGCAATACTGAAGCTTTCTTT. It specifies CASSSRGSNTEAFF.

V gene TRBV29-1 combines with J gene TRBJ1-1; 8 bases are shared with TRBD1. Germline-derived CDR1 and CDR2 are SQVTM and ANQGSEA. This CDR3 contains 13 residues. Trimming took 1 base from V and 5 from J; bases not matched to a gene: 3. Written as DNA, the CDR3 is TGCAGCGTTGAAGGGACAGGGAGTACTGAAGCTTTCTTT. Protein product: CSVEGTGSTEAFF.

CDR3 residues: CASSLGGPLENEQFF. CDR3 nucleotide sequence: TGCGCCAGCAGCTTGGGAGGACCCCTAGAGAATGAGCAGTTCTTC. The chain is built from TRBV5-1 and TRBJ2-1; D is unclear. Trimming removed 0 bases at V and 7 bases at J, with 14 bases between. This CDR3 region has 15 residues. Germline-derived CDR1 and CDR2 are SGHRS and YFSETQ.

This chain connects TRBV6-1 to TRBJ2-7; D gene unclear. The CDR3 covers 13 residues. V lost 7 bases, J lost 5 bases, and 15 bases lay in between. CDR1 and CDR2 from the germline V gene are MNHNS and SASEGT. The CDR3 protein is CASKQQNSDEQYF. The CDR3, as DNA: TGTGCCAGCAAACAGCAAAACTCGGACGAGCAGTACTTC.

This clone was counted a single time. The chain uses TRBV11-3 and TRBJ1-1; 10 bases are a match to TRBD1. The CDR3 contains 17 residues. V lost 5 bases and J lost 4; bases outside the gene matches: 13. The germline CDR1 and CDR2 sequences are SGHNT and YENEEA. CDR3 coding DNA: TGTGCCAGCAGCCCAGCTAGACAGGGGGCGGTTGGCACTGAAGCTTTCTTT. Its protein product is CASSPARQGAVGTEAFF.

This chain joins TRBV5-1 and TRBJ2-5; TRBD1 aligns across 8 bases. Germline assignment: CDR1 SGHRS and CDR2 YFSETQ. V gave up 2 bases and J gave up 5 bases; unmatched junction bases: 5. This CDR3 is built from 14 residues. CDR3 protein: CASSFGQGSETQYF. For the CDR3, the DNA is TGCGCCAGCAGCTTCGGACAGGGCTCGGAGACCCAGTACTTC. Drawing the rest from reference TRBV5-1 and TRBJ2-5, the complete variable domain is KAGVTQTPRYLIKTRGQQVTLSCSPISGHRSVSWYQQTPGQGLQFLFEYFSETQRNKGNFPGRFSGRQFSNSRSEMNVSTLELGDSALYLCASSFGQGSETQYFGPGTRLLVL.

The chain has TRBV9 and TRBJ2-3; TRBD2 matches at 14 bases. Germline values: CDR1 SGDLS, CDR2 YYNGEE. V was pared by 2 bases and J by 1 base, with 6 bases of the junction left unmatched. This CDR3 is 18 amino acids long. CDR3 bases: TGTGCCAGCAGCGTGGGGGGACTAGCGGGGGTAGGCACAGATACGCAGTATTTT. This codes for CASSVGGLAGVGTDTQYF.

V and J are TRBV7-8 and TRBJ2-1; perhaps TRBD1 as D (6 bases). CDR1 is SGHVS and CDR2 is FQNEAQ in the germline V gene. The germline V and J ends were trimmed by 1 base and 8 bases, with 18 bases remaining between them. The CDR3 loop spans 16 amino acids. The CDR3 reads CASSLGGQAGLYEQFF. Here the CDR3 DNA reads TGTGCCAGCAGCTTAGGGGGGCAAGCAGGGCTGTATGAGCAGTTCTTC.

This chain connects TRBV19 to TRBJ2-5; the D gene could be TRBD1 or TRBD2 (5 bases each). Trimming removed 3 bases at V and 5 bases at J, with 7 bases between. Germline-derived CDR1 and CDR2 are LNHDA and SQIVND (reference sequence). The CDR3 consists of 12 residues. CDR3 bases: TGTGCCAGTAGTATCCGGGGCGAGACCCAGTACTTC. It specifies CASSIRGETQYF.

V usage is TRBV6-1 and J usage is TRBJ1-5; no firm D call. Germline V gene data show CDR1 as MNHNS and CDR2 as SASEGT. There are 13 residues in the CDR3. V dropped 2 bases and J dropped 6 bases, with 8 bases sitting between them. The CDR3 sequence: CASSERTSQPQHF. The CDR3, as DNA: TGTGCCAGCAGTGAAAGGACGAGTCAGCCCCAGCATTTT.